The 21 T cell receptor beta chains listed next were all sequenced from one sample in a study of OX40 agonist ivuxolimab in advanced cancers. Assay: immunoSEQ multiplex PCR; the TCRdb copy retains only in-frame clones and omits some. The sample has some 74,000 clones, 70% to 90% seen once; the top ten hold more than 0.75%. The sequencing used CD4+ or CD8+ T cells sorted from blood, collected in a trial of the OX40 agonist ivuxolimab. The receptors here all came from an adult with an advanced solid tumor such as melanoma, head and neck, liver or kidney cancer.

The genes are TRBV7-2 and TRBJ2-1, with 12 bases that match TRBD1. Looked up from germline, CDR1 is SGHTA and CDR2 is FQGNSA. This CDR3 has 16 residues. With 2 bases clipped from V and 9 bases from J, the junction kept 8 bases outside the gene matches. The CDR3 protein is CASSLRDRGLKGEQFF. For the CDR3, the DNA is TGTGCCAGCAGCTTACGGGACAGGGGGCTCAAGGGTGAGCAGTTCTTC.

The chain is built from TRBV5-8 and TRBJ1-5; TRBD1 might be the D (5 bases). Germline V gene sequence: CDR1 SGHTS, CDR2 YDEGEE. V shed 4 bases and J shed 3 bases, with 20 bases lying between them. The CDR3 is 17 amino acids. The CDR3 reads CASSPGRGLKNNQPQHF. The DNA for the CDR3 is TGTGCCAGCAGCCCAGGCCGGGGCCTGAAGAACAATCAGCCCCAGCATTTT. Using reference TRBV5-8 and TRBJ1-5 for the parts outside the CDR3, the full variable domain is EAGVTQSPTHLIKTRGQQATLRCSPISGHTSVYWYQQALGLGLQFLLWYDEGEERNRGNFPPRFSGRQFPNYSSELNVNALELEDSALYLCASSPGRGLKNNQPQHFGDGTRLSIL.

The V gene is TRBV30, the J gene TRBJ1-2; D is perhaps TRBD1 (6 bases). Trimming cost V 0 bases and J 2 bases, with 13 bases left between them. The CDR3 spans 15 residues. Germline V lookup: CDR1 GTSNPN, CDR2 SVGIG (reference sequence). For the CDR3, the DNA is TGTGCCTGGAGTGTAGGGGGGGCAGGGAACTATGGCTACACCTTC. The encoded protein is CAWSVGGAGNYGYTF.

The genes are TRBV7-8 and TRBJ2-5; D might be TRBD1 (6 bases). The CDR3 runs to 18 residues. Germline V gene data show CDR1 as SGHVS and CDR2 as FQNEAQ. Trimming stripped 5 bases from V and 2 bases from J, with 24 bases between. The CDR3 DNA reads TGTGCCAGCAGCCCCCGACAGGCGACCCTAAATTTACAAGAGACCCAGTACTTC. Amino acids: CASSPRQATLNLQETQYF.

The chain is built from TRBV28 and TRBJ2-3, with a tentative D call TRBD2 (6 bases). Germline V gives CDR1 MDHEN, CDR2 SYDVKM. Trimming removed 6 bases from V and 3 bases from J, with 13 bases in between. The CDR3 totals 14 residues. The CDR3 here is CASRIPGGTDTQYF. The CDR3 region has the DNA TGTGCCAGCAGAATCCCCGGGGGTACAGATACGCAGTATTTT.

This clone occurred once. The chain employs TRBV5-1 and TRBJ2-5; TRBD1 might be the D (6 bases). V dropped 3 bases and J dropped 1 base, with 13 bases sitting between them. Germline lookup yields CDR1 SGHRS and CDR2 YFSETQ. This CDR3 contains 15 residues. The CDR3 bases are TGCGCCAGCAGCTCCAGGGGTGGGATCCAAGAGACCCAGTACTTC. Its translation is CASSSRGGIQETQYF. The full variable domain, rest sourced from reference TRBV5-1 and TRBJ2-5, is KAGVTQTPRYLIKTRGQQVTLSCSPISGHRSVSWYQQTPGQGLQFLFEYFSETQRNKGNFPGRFSGRQFSNSRSEMNVSTLELGDSALYLCASSSRGGIQETQYFGPGTRLLVL.

V is TRBV11-3 and J is TRBJ1-6, with 8 nucleotides matching TRBD1. CDR1 is SGHNT, CDR2 YENEEA, per germline. The ends lost 1 base at V and 10 bases at J; junction bases unmatched: 9. The CDR3 runs to 16 residues. CDR3 sequence: CASSLGAGRGRSPLHF. CDR3 bases: TGTGCCAGCAGCTTAGGAGCGGGCAGGGGGCGATCACCCCTCCACTTT.

The V gene is TRBV6-5, the J gene TRBJ2-2; 9 bases are a match to TRBD1. Germline CDR1 reads MNHEY; CDR2 reads SVGAGI. The CDR3 consists of 13 residues. J lost 7 bases, V lost 7 bases, and 4 bases had no gene match. CDR3: CASKGQGNGELFF. CDR3 nucleotides: TGTGCCAGCAAGGGACAGGGAAACGGGGAGCTGTTTTTT.

V is TRBV18 and J is TRBJ2-1; perhaps TRBD1 as D (6 bases). The germline V and J ends were trimmed by 0 bases and 9 bases, with 12 bases remaining between them. This CDR3 contains 14 residues. From germline, CDR1 is KGHSH and CDR2 LQKENI. The CDR3 DNA follows: TGTGCCAGCTCACCACCGACAGGTATAGGTGAGCAGTTCTTC. Translation: CASSPPTGIGEQFF.

Concerning this clone: At one end, the junction sequence differs from germline, possibly due to a read error. The genes are TRBV28 and TRBJ1-1, with a possible D match to TRBD1 (5 bases). The CDR3 runs to 15 residues. Germline V CDR1 and CDR2: MDHEN, SYDVKM. The CDR3 loop is CASSTGGAVKTEAFF. In DNA, the CDR3 is TGTGCCAGCAGTACGGGCGGGGCCGTGAAAACTGAAGCTTTCTTT.

The genes are TRBV27 and TRBJ1-1; no definite D call. Per the germline V gene, CDR1 is MNHEY and CDR2 is SMNVEV (reference sequence). The CDR3 has 12 amino acids. Trimming cost V 6 bases and J 11 bases, with 16 bases left between them. The DNA for the CDR3 is TGTGCCAGCAGCTTCCTCCGACGGGAGGCTTTCTTT. Translated: CASSFLRREAFF.

The V gene is TRBV11-2, the J gene TRBJ2-5, with 9 bases aligning to TRBD2. After removal of 1 base from V and 4 bases from J, the junction contained 7 bases not matched to a gene. Germline CDR1 is SGHAT and CDR2 is FQNNGV. The CDR3 is 16 residues long. CDR3 nucleotides: TGTGCCAGCAGCTTAGGGTCTAGCGGGGTCGGAGAGACCCAGTACTTC. It translates to CASSLGSSGVGETQYF.

On this clone: Distinct nucleotide sequences in the sample also encode this CDR3. The chain has TRBV25-1 and TRBJ2-7; D remains ambiguous. V lost 0 bases, J lost 1 base, and 7 bases lay in between. CDR1 and CDR2 from the germline V gene are MGHDK and SYGVNS. This CDR3 has 14 residues. The CDR3 is CASSEYGSSYEQYF. The CDR3 DNA follows: TGTGCCAGCAGTGAATACGGCAGTTCCTACGAGCAGTACTTC.

J is TRBJ2-3 and V is TRBV19; D is ambiguous. The CDR3 extends over 15 amino acids. Trimming left V 3 bases short and J 6 bases short, with 16 bases between. The germline V gene has CDR1 LNHDA and CDR2 SQIVND (reference sequence). This chain's CDR3 is CASSMAARQHDTQYF. In DNA, the CDR3 is TGTGCCAGTAGTATGGCGGCTAGACAACACGATACGCAGTATTTT. The variable domain in full, completed from reference TRBV19 and TRBJ2-3, reads DGGITQSPKYLFRKEGQNVTLSCEQNLNHDAMYWYRQDPGQGLRLIYYSQIVNDFQKGDIAEGYSVSREKKESFPLTVTSAQKNPTAFYLCASSMAARQHDTQYFGPGTRLTVL.

V is TRBV5-5 and J is TRBJ2-5; maybe TRBD2 (5 bases). In germline, CDR1 is SGHKS, CDR2 YYEKEE (reference sequence). The CDR3 is 13 residues long. Trimming removed 0 bases from V and 5 bases from J, with 8 bases in between. The CDR3 protein is CASSLGLSETQYF. CDR3 DNA sequence: TGTGCCAGCAGCTTGGGACTATCGGAGACCCAGTACTTC. Variable domain in full (rest from reference TRBV5-5 and TRBJ2-5): DAGVTQSPTHLIKTRGQQVTLRCSPISGHKSVSWYQQVLGQGPQFIFQYYEKEERGRGNFPDRFSARQFPNYSSELNVNALLLGDSALYLCASSLGLSETQYFGPGTRLLVL.

The genes are TRBV28 and TRBJ1-3; D not resolved. Germline V gene sequence: CDR1 MDHEN, CDR2 SYDVKM. Trimming stripped 6 bases from V and 9 bases from J, with 21 bases between. The CDR3 is 15 residues long. DNA for the CDR3: TGTGCCAGCAGACGCTCTCCGAGGTCCGGTGGCACCATATATTTT. It translates to CASRRSPRSGGTIYF.

The rearrangement joins TRBV15 to TRBJ2-7; the match to TRBD1 covers 7 bases. The germline CDR1 and CDR2 sequences are LNHNV and YYDKDF (reference sequence). The CDR3 has 15 residues. Trimming cost V 0 bases and J 2 bases; bases outside gene matches: 4. The CDR3 coding sequence is TGTGCCACCAGCAGAGATCTGGACAGGACCTACGAGCAGTACTTC. This sequence encodes CATSRDLDRTYEQYF.

The V call is TRBV5-1, the J call TRBJ1-1; D unclear. Trimming took off 5 bases at V and 1 base at J, with 12 bases between the two ends. Germline CDR1 reads SGHRS; CDR2 reads YFSETQ. The CDR3 is 14 amino acids. Here the CDR3 reads CASRHDDTNTEAFF. The CDR3, as DNA: TGCGCCAGCAGACACGATGACACGAACACTGAAGCTTTCTTT.

CDR3 loop: CASSLQLWGTGANVLTF. The CDR3, as DNA: TGCGCCAGCAGCCTCCAGTTATGGGGAACTGGGGCCAACGTCCTGACTTTC. The genes are TRBV5-1 and TRBJ2-6; D unclear. This CDR3 is 17 amino acids long. Germline CDR1 is SGHRS and CDR2 is YFSETQ. Trimming removed 4 bases at V and 2 bases at J, with 16 bases between.

The rearrangement uses TRBV6-5 and TRBJ2-1; 7 nucleotides align to TRBD2. Per the germline V gene, CDR1 is MNHEY and CDR2 is SVGAGI. J lost 8 bases, V lost 0 bases, and 10 bases had no gene match. There are 16 residues in the CDR3. CDR3 sequence reads: CASSYSGEGLGDEQFF. CDR3 nucleotide sequence: TGTGCCAGCAGTTACTCGGGGGAGGGCCTGGGGGATGAGCAGTTCTTC.

The chain recombines TRBV30 with TRBJ1-4, with D perhaps TRBD1 (6 bases). The germline gives CDR1 GTSNPN, CDR2 SVGIG (reference sequence). Trimming shortened V by 4 bases and J by 4 bases, and 10 bases separated the two germline ends. CDR3 length: 13 amino acids. CDR3 protein: CAWNRANNEKLFF. The CDR3 DNA reads TGTGCCTGGAACAGGGCCAATAATGAAAAACTGTTTTTT.